This T cell receptor beta chain was sequenced for a study of vaccination effects on CD4 cells after COVID-19. Study conclusions and caveats: At late timepoints after vaccination, vaccine- and infection-induced clones shrank markedly. In healthy vaccinees, only 1 of 255 vaccine-induced clones cross-reacted with common cold coronaviruses.

Generated by immunoSEQ multiplex PCR, the TCRdb table keeps only in-frame clones and is missing some. Of roughly 70,000 clones listed, about 67% are singletons. The CDR3 contains 14 residues. CDR1 MNHNS and CDR2 SASEGT come from the germline V gene. Trimming shortened V by 1 base and J by 2 bases, and 8 bases separated the two germline ends. Points on this clone: The target antigen is unknown.

Expansion of antigen-specific CD4+ T cells with viral peptide pools was carried out by the ViraFEST assay before sequencing. Cultured cells yielded isolated CD4+ T cells after roughly 11 days. Participants were given two doses of BNT162b2 or mRNA-1273 vaccine. IL-2 at about 9.7 IU/ml and peptides at about 9.2 ug/ml were added to cultured PBMC, approximately 2 million per well. Days 3 and 7 were when half the medium was replaced with IL-2 medium. This chain joins TRBV6-1 and TRBJ2-5; no definite D call. The input for sequencing was CD4+ T cells from PBMCs cultured with HCoV-229E spike peptides, taken after COVID-19 vaccination. This sequence was found in a human donor who received a COVID-19 vaccine. The CDR3 loop reads CASSEVTGQETQYF. The CDR3 bases are TGTGCCAGCAGTGAAGTAACGGGTCAAGAGACCCAGTACTTC.